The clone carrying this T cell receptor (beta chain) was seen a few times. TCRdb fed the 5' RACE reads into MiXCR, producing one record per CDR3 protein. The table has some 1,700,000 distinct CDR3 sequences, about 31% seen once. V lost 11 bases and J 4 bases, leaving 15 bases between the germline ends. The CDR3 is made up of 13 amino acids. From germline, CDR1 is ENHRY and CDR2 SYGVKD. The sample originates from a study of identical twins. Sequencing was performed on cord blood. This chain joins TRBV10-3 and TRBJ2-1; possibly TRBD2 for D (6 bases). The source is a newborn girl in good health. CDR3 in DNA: TGTGCCGCTACTAGCACAACGTACAATGAGCAGTTCTTC. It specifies CAATSTTYNEQFF.